This T cell receptor beta chain comes out of a study of beta chain features in type 1 diabetes. The overall study: Analysis included under 120,000,000 sorted cells drawn from all samples.

Purities over 98% were achieved in all sorted populations. The study reverse transcribed the entire isolated RNA, so it sequenced expressed TCRB transcripts. Some clones are missing from TCRdb's copy, which holds only in-frame ones; the method was immunoSEQ multiplex PCR. The repertoire holds 500,000 to 850,000 clones, with around an eighth as singletons. Study-wide results and limits: Whatever favoring of shorter templates PCR might show would apply equally to patients and controls. A moderate, significant TCRB CDR3 shortening appeared in type 1 diabetes across four CD4+ subsets.

A few counts support this clone. Its matching antigen is unknown. Trimming removed 1 base at V and 1 base at J, with 15 bases between. There are 17 residues in the CDR3. CDR1 SGHTA and CDR2 FQGNSA come from the germline V gene. The genes are TRBV7-2 and TRBJ2-3, with D possibly called TRBD1 or TRBD2 (5 bases each). This receptor was identified in a man aged 18 to 29 with type 1 diabetes. The sequencing input was naive CD4+ T cells from blood. The CDR3 spells CASSLDVPGRGTDTQYF. In DNA form, the CDR3 reads TGTGCCAGCAGCTTAGATGTGCCGGGGCGGGGCACAGATACGCAGTATTTT.